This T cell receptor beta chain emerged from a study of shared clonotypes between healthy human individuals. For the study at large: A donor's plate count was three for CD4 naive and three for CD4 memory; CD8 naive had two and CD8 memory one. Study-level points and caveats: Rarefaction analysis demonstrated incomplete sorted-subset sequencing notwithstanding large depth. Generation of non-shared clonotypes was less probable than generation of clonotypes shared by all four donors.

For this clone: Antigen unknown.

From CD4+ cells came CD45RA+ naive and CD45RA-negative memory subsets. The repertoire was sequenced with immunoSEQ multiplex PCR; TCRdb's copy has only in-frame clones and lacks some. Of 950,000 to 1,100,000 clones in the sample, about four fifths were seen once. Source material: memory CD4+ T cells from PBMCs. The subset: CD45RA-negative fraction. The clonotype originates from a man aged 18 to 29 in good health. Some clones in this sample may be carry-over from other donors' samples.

CDR3 loop: CAAATNEKLFF. The CDR3 region has the DNA TGTGCGGCCGCCACTAATGAAAAACTGTTTTTT. The chain combines TRBV28 with TRBJ1-4; the D is unclear. This CDR3 contains 11 residues. Germline assignment: CDR1 MDHEN and CDR2 SYDVKM.